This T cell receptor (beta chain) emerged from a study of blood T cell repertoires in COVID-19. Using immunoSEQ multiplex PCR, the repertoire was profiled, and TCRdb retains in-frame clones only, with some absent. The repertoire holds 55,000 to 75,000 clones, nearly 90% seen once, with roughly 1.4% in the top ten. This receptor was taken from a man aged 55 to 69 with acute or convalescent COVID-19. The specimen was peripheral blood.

The CDR3 spells CASSKMGCDKRTQYF. The CDR3 DNA reads as TGTGCCAGCAGCAAAATGGGCTGTGACAAGAGGACCCAGTACTTC. This chain uses TRBV21-1 with TRBJ2-5; the table names TRBD1, a call not compared with the DNA. TRBV21-1 is a pseudogene. This CDR3 spans 15 amino acids.